This TCR beta chain was identified during a study of OX40 agonist ivuxolimab in advanced cancers. Study-wide background: In three patients, partial responses were observed, one with hepatocellular carcinoma and two with cutaneous melanoma.

This clone has a single count. No antigen is known for it. V gave up 2 bases and J gave up 6 bases, with 18 bases separating them. Germline loops: CDR1 GTSNPN, CDR2 SVGIG (reference sequence). The CDR3 contains 15 residues. Broader study findings: The study observed clonal expansion of CD4+ and CD8+ blood T cells by week 6 at 0.1 to 3.0 mg/kg.

Sequencing was performed with immunoSEQ multiplex PCR; in TCRdb, only in-frame clones are kept and a portion is missing. The sample includes about 110,000 clones, about 92% of them seen just once. This sequence joins TRBV30 and TRBJ2-3; perhaps TRBD1 as D (6 bases). Sequencing was performed on CD4+ or CD8+ T cells sorted from blood, taken in a trial of the OX40 agonist ivuxolimab. The sequence was obtained from an adult with an advanced solid tumor such as melanoma, head and neck, liver or kidney cancer. CDR3 bases: TGTGCCTGGAGTTATACAGGGTATTCGTCCGATACGCAGTATTTT. Protein: CAWSYTGYSSDTQYF.